The next 25 T cell receptor beta chains were all read from a single sample in a study of identical twins. TCRdb reprocessed the 5' RACE reads with MiXCR, giving one entry per CDR3 protein. Here the sample spans about 520,000 distinct CDR3 sequences, about 20% being singletons. These same records also appear under a second study, on T cells expressing NK-cell markers.

Sample: CD4+ T cells sorted from blood. The receptors here all came from a woman under 30 in good health.

This clonotype was observed a handful of times. The V call is TRBV29-1, the J call TRBJ2-3; D uncertain. The CDR3 totals 13 residues. The germline V gene encodes CDR1 SQVTM and CDR2 ANQGSEA. V gave up 4 bases and J gave up 4 bases, with 12 bases separating them. The CDR3: CSVGGYVSDTQYF. In nucleotides, the CDR3 is TGCAGCGTTGGAGGTTACGTCTCAGATACGCAGTATTTT.

In nucleotides, the CDR3 is TGTGCCAGCAGCCGTATTTACTGGGACAGGGCGGGAGGCTACACCTTC. Its protein product is CASSRIYWDRAGGYTF. The chain uses TRBV7-2 and TRBJ1-2, with 9 bases fitting TRBD1. J gave up 8 bases and V 5 bases, and 15 bases lay outside the gene matches. The germline V gene encodes CDR1 SGHTA and CDR2 FQGNSA. The CDR3 totals 16 residues.

This rearrangement joins TRBV9 to TRBJ1-4; D is perhaps TRBD1 (5 bases). CDR3 length equals 16 residues. Trimming left V 0 bases short and J 4 bases short, with 13 bases between. Germline V gene sequence: CDR1 SGDLS, CDR2 YYNGEE. The CDR3 here is CASSVATGGVNEKLFF. Here the CDR3 DNA reads TGTGCCAGCAGCGTAGCTACGGGAGGGGTTAATGAAAAACTGTTTTTT.

The rearrangement joins TRBV29-1 to TRBJ1-6; D is perhaps TRBD1 (6 bases). The CDR3 loop spans 13 amino acids. V gave up 6 bases and J gave up 7 bases, with 13 bases separating them. Germline V gene lookup returns CDR1 SQVTM and CDR2 ANQGSEA. The CDR3 DNA is TGCAGCGTCGCACAGGGATCAAATTCACCCCTCCACTTT. It encodes CSVAQGSNSPLHF. The variable domain in full, completed from reference TRBV29-1 and TRBJ1-6, reads SAVISQKPSRDICQRGTSLTIQCQVDSQVTMMFWYRQQPGQSLTLIATANQGSEATYESGFVIDKFPISRPNLTFSTLTVSNMSPEDSSIYLCSVAQGSNSPLHFGNGTRLTVT.

The chain recombines TRBV18 with TRBJ2-2, with TRBD1 as a possible D gene (6 bases). V gave up 1 base and J gave up 3 bases, with 9 bases separating them. The CDR3 is made up of 15 amino acids. From germline, CDR1 is KGHSH and CDR2 LQKENI. The CDR3, as DNA: TGTGCCAGCTCACCACAACAGGGAGACACCGGGGAGCTGTTTTTT. This codes for CASSPQQGDTGELFF.

This clonotype was detected only a few times. One junction end disagrees with the germline gene, perhaps due to a read error. The V gene is TRBV6-1, the J gene TRBJ1-2; a weak D match, TRBD1 (6 bases). The CDR3 is 10 amino acids. Germline CDR1 MNHNS, CDR2 SASEGT. This CDR3 reads CASSEGTVLF. CDR3 DNA: TGTGCCAGCAGTGAAGGGACAGTGCTCTTC.

V and J are TRBV4-1 and TRBJ2-2; TRBD2 might be the D (6 bases). V shed 3 bases and J shed 4 bases, with 15 bases lying between them. Germline V gene sequence: CDR1 MGHRA, CDR2 YSYEKL. The CDR3 has 16 amino acids. DNA of the CDR3: TGCGCCAGCAGCCAGCGGCGGGGTAGTGGCACCGGGGAGCTGTTTTTT. Its translation: CASSQRRGSGTGELFF.

V usage is TRBV27 and J usage is TRBJ1-2; 10 bases fit TRBD1. After removal of 5 bases from V and 3 bases from J, the junction contained 0 bases not matched to a gene. Germline V gene lookup returns CDR1 MNHEY and CDR2 SMNVEV (reference sequence). The CDR3 contains 13 residues. This CDR3 reads CASSDRGHYGYTF. For the CDR3, the DNA is TGTGCCAGCAGTGACAGGGGGCACTATGGCTACACCTTC.

The chain uses TRBV9 and TRBJ2-3; tentative D call: TRBD2 (5 bases). Germline V gives CDR1 SGDLS, CDR2 YYNGEE. The CDR3 is 16 residues long. V lost 0 bases and J 1 base, leaving 12 bases between the germline ends. The CDR3 loop is CASSVGTGWGTDTQYF. The CDR3 coding sequence is TGTGCCAGCAGCGTAGGAACGGGGTGGGGCACAGATACGCAGTATTTT.

The rearrangement joins TRBV4-3 to TRBJ2-7; 10 bases fit TRBD1. In germline, CDR1 is LGHNA, CDR2 YSLEER. With V trimmed by 0 bases and J by 4 bases, 3 bases remained unmatched. CDR3 size: 15 residues. CDR3 nucleotides: TGCGCCAGCAGCCAAGAGGGACAGGGGAGTTACGAGCAGTACTTC. Its translation is CASSQEGQGSYEQYF.

The table lists this clonotype with a few counts. CDR3 residues: CASSLGGGNTGELFF. The CDR3 bases are TGCGCCAGCAGCTTAGGCGGGGGCAACACCGGGGAGCTGTTTTTT. The chain links TRBV5-1 to TRBJ2-2; a possible D gene is TRBD2 (7 bases). Germline V gene lookup returns CDR1 SGHRS and CDR2 YFSETQ. This CDR3 has 15 amino acids. V was shortened by 2 bases and J by 2 bases, with 10 bases between the two germline ends.

The chain has TRBV12-3 or TRBV12-4 and TRBJ2-5; 8 bases match TRBD2. This CDR3 has 14 residues. Trimming at V came to 5 bases and at J to 4 bases, leaving 6 bases not matched to a gene. The CDR3 region is CASSLGLVRETQYF. The CDR3 DNA reads TGTGCCAGCAGTCTGGGACTAGTAAGAGAGACCCAGTACTTC.

This chain links TRBV18 with TRBJ2-1; TRBD1 might be the D (6 bases). Looked up from germline, CDR1 is KGHSH and CDR2 is LQKENI. V was shortened by 5 bases and J by 10 bases, with 21 bases between the two germline ends. This CDR3 has 15 amino acids. As DNA, the CDR3 is TGTGCCAGCTCATTCGGATGGGCAGGGGCTACCGAGCAGTTCTTC. Encoded protein: CASSFGWAGATEQFF. The whole variable domain, filled in from reference TRBV18 and TRBJ2-1, reads NAGVMQNPRHLVRRRGQEARLRCSPMKGHSHVYWYRQLPEEGLKFMVYLQKENIIDESGMPKERFSAEFPKEGPSILRIQQVVRGDSAAYFCASSFGWAGATEQFFGPGTRLTVL.

This chain joins TRBV27 and TRBJ2-2, with unresolved D. V lost 2 bases and J 3 bases, leaving 10 bases between the germline ends. This CDR3 has 15 residues. The germline CDR1 and CDR2 sequences are MNHEY and SMNVEV (reference sequence). CDR3 loop: CASSLVLLHTGELFF. The CDR3 coding sequence is TGTGCCAGCAGTTTAGTGTTACTCCACACCGGGGAGCTGTTTTTT.

This clonotype was detected only a few times. The chain employs TRBV6-5 and TRBJ1-2, with D unresolved. CDR3 length: 12 residues. CDR1 and CDR2 (germline): MNHEY, SVGAGI. Trimming pared 8 bases from V and 2 bases from J, leaving 9 bases between. CDR3 in amino acids: CASGLGNYGYTF. The DNA for the CDR3 is TGTGCCAGCGGTTTGGGGAACTATGGCTACACCTTC.

V and J are TRBV10-3 and TRBJ2-3; D is perhaps TRBD1 (5 bases). The CDR3 is made up of 14 amino acids. V dropped 6 bases and J dropped 1 base, with 11 bases sitting between them. Germline V CDR1 and CDR2: ENHRY, SYGVKD. This chain's CDR3 is CAISRDKRTDTQYF. CDR3 coding DNA: TGTGCCATCAGCAGGGATAAGCGCACAGATACGCAGTATTTT.

This clonotype was counted between two and nine times. The chain joins TRBV12-3 or TRBV12-4 to TRBJ1-2; TRBD1 matches at 8 bases. This CDR3 contains 15 residues. V dropped 3 bases and J dropped 8; count of bases not matched to a gene: 11. CDR3 DNA sequence: TGTGCCAGCAGTTTTGGGGAAACAGGGGGACGCGGCTACACCTTC. This gives the protein CASSFGETGGRGYTF.

The chain recombines TRBV20-1 with TRBJ2-7; 11 positions agree with TRBD2. The ends lost 5 bases at V and 2 bases at J; junction bases unmatched: 8. Germline lookup yields CDR1 DFQATT and CDR2 SNEGSKA (reference sequence). This CDR3 has 15 residues. The CDR3 sequence is CSAFPGLAATYEQYF. The CDR3 DNA reads as TGCAGTGCTTTTCCGGGACTAGCGGCCACCTACGAGCAGTACTTC.

The chain carries TRBV6-1 and TRBJ2-2; no definite D call. Germline V gene lookup returns CDR1 MNHNS and CDR2 SASEGT. CDR3 length: 13 residues. Trimming took off 5 bases at V and 4 bases at J, with 8 bases between the two ends. For the CDR3, the DNA is TGTGCCAGCAGTCGTGTCGGCACCGGGGAGCTGTTTTTT. This sequence encodes CASSRVGTGELFF.

The sample holds a few counts of this clonotype. This chain links TRBV20-1 with TRBJ1-5, with D tentatively TRBD1 (6 bases). Germline assignment: CDR1 DFQATT and CDR2 SNEGSKA (reference sequence). V was trimmed by 6 bases and J by 4 bases, leaving 19 bases between them. CDR3 length: 15 amino acids. CDR3 sequence: CSAARRGAVNQPQHF. The DNA of the CDR3 is TGCAGTGCGGCCCGGAGGGGGGCTGTAAATCAGCCCCAGCATTTT.

The chain uses TRBV19 and TRBJ2-2; D unresolved. V was pared by 7 bases and J by 6 bases, with 9 bases between. The CDR3 contains 12 residues. Germline V gene lookup returns CDR1 LNHDA and CDR2 SQIVND (reference sequence). The CDR3 DNA reads as TGTGCCAGTATTACTCTCCCCGGGGAGCTGTTTTTT. It encodes CASITLPGELFF.

This clonotype was seen only a few times. The chain has TRBV14 and TRBJ2-7; no firm D call. The CDR3 spans 14 residues. Germline CDR1 is SGHDN and CDR2 is FVKESK. The V end was cut by 4 bases, the J end by 4 bases, with 14 bases between. CDR3 loop: CASSLGRARYEQYF. For the CDR3, the DNA is TGTGCCAGCAGCCTCGGCCGGGCTCGGTACGAGCAGTACTTC.

The chain uses TRBV19 and TRBJ1-2; D unresolved. V was trimmed by 6 bases and J by 8 bases, leaving 13 bases between them. Germline lookup yields CDR1 LNHDA and CDR2 SQIVND (reference sequence). This CDR3 comprises 12 residues. The CDR3 protein is CASSPAPNGYTF. CDR3 DNA sequence: TGTGCCAGTAGCCCCGCGCCCAACGGCTACACCTTC.

The chain carries TRBV5-1 and TRBJ2-5; D tentatively fits TRBD1 or TRBD2 (5 bases each). Germline CDR1 SGHRS, CDR2 YFSETQ. There are 16 residues in the CDR3. Trimming pared 2 bases from V and 5 bases from J, leaving 19 bases between. CDR3 region: CASSLGEGSNPETQYF. In nucleotides, the CDR3 is TGCGCCAGCAGCTTAGGTGAGGGGTCCAACCCGGAGACCCAGTACTTC.

The J gene is TRBJ2-3, the V gene TRBV20-1, with D perhaps TRBD2 (5 bases). This CDR3 has 13 amino acids. Between the trimmed V and J ends, which lost 4 bases and 2 bases, there was a span of 10 bases. Germline V gene lookup returns CDR1 DFQATT and CDR2 SNEGSKA (reference sequence). The CDR3 nucleotides read TGCAGTGCTACCTTTAGCGACACAGATACGCAGTATTTT. Protein sequence: CSATFSDTDTQYF.